These 5 T cell receptor beta chains share one sample of origin, sequenced in a study of monozygotic twins with inflammatory bowel disease. One entry per CDR3 protein, without DNA, is what TCRdb gives after re-calling the 5' RACE reads. The sample spans around 99,000 distinct CDR3 sequences; the ten largest clones claim approximately 13%. The material sequenced was blood. The receptor source for this set is a human donor with ulcerative colitis or Crohn's disease, or a healthy co-twin of an affected twin (not recorded which).

The chain combines TRBV3-1 with TRBJ2-1. CDR1 LGHDT and CDR2 YNNKEL come from the germline V gene (reference sequence). The CDR3 runs to 12 residues. CDR3 region: CASSQDWREQFF.

The chain has TRBV9 and TRBJ1-5; TCRdb proposes TRBD1, but this gene call is untestable without DNA. This CDR3 region has 14 residues. Germline CDR1 SGDLS, CDR2 YYNGEE. This CDR3 is CASSMGTDNQPQHF.

The chain recombines TRBV20-1 with TRBJ2-1; lacking DNA, the TRBD2 call made by TCRdb goes unchecked. The CDR3 is 14 amino acids. Germline lookup yields CDR1 DFQATT and CDR2 SNEGSKA (reference sequence). CDR3 sequence reads: CSAPRSPGGNEQFF.

The chain has TRBV27 and TRBJ1-6. Germline lookup yields CDR1 MNHEY and CDR2 SMNVEV (reference sequence). The CDR3 loop spans 15 amino acids. This CDR3 is CASSLGWGQYSPLHF.

The gene calls are TRBV4-3 and TRBJ2-5; the TRBD1 assignment by TCRdb is unverifiable without DNA. Looked up from germline, CDR1 is LGHNA and CDR2 is YSLEER. The CDR3 is 15 amino acids. The CDR3 region is CASSQDTGTGEDQYF.